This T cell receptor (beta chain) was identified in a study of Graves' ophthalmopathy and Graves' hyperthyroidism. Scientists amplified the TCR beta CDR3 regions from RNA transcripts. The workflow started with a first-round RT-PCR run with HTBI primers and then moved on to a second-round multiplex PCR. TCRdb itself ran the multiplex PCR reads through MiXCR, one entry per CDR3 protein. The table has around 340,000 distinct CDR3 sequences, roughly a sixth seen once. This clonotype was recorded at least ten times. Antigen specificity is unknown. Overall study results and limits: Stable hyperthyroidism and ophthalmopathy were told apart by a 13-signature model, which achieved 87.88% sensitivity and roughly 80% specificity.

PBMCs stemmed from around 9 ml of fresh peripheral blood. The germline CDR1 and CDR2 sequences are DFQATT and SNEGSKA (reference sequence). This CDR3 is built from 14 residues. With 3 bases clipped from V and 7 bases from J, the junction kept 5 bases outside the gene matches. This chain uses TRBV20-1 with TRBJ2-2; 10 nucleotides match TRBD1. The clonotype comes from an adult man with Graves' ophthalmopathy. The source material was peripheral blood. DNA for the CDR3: TGCAGTGCTAGGCCGACAGGGGGCGGCGGGGAGCTGTTTTTT. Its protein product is CSARPTGGGGELFF.